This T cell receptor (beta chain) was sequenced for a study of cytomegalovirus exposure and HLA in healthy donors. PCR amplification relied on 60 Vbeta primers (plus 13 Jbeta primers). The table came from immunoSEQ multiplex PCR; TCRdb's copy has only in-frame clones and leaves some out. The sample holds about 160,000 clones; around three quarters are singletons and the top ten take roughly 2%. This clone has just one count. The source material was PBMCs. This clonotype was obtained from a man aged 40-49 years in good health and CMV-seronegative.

The DNA of the CDR3 is TGCGCCAGCAGCTGGGGGACTAGCGGAGAACAGTACTTC. Translation: CASSWGTSGEQYF. The V and J genes are TRBV5-1 and TRBJ2-7, with 11 bases fitting TRBD2. Germline assignment: CDR1 SGHRS and CDR2 YFSETQ. The CDR3 totals 13 residues. Trimming at V came to 3 bases and at J to 10 bases, leaving 6 bases not matched to a gene.